This entry lists 20 T cell receptor beta chains sequenced from one sample in a study of CD8+CD57+ T cells in acquired aplastic anemia. Both TCR beta VDJ combination and CDR3 sequence profiling were carried out. Genomic DNA was the template for this profiling. TCRdb independently ran MiXCR on the reads; one entry per CDR3 protein. The profile shows roughly 130,000 distinct CDR3 sequences, over 45% of them singletons. Sequencing input: sorted CD4+, CD8+, or CD8+CD57+ T cells (not recorded which) from PBMCs. These receptors originate from a human donor in good health, serving as a control.

This clonotype was seen ten or more times. The chain recombines TRBV5-1 with TRBJ1-4; 7 bases map to TRBD1. This CDR3 contains 14 residues. Germline CDR1 reads SGHRS; CDR2 reads YFSETQ. V was pared by 4 bases and J by 6 bases, with 6 bases of the junction left unmatched. CDR3 loop: CASSPSGTDEKLFF. The CDR3 nucleotides read TGCGCCAGCAGCCCATCCGGGACAGATGAAAAACTGTTTTTT.

This clonotype was counted a few times. The V and J genes are TRBV7-3 and TRBJ2-7; a possible D gene is TRBD1 (5 bases). V was shortened by 0 bases and J by 5 bases, with 11 bases between the two germline ends. This CDR3 is 14 amino acids long. Germline CDR1 is SGHTA and CDR2 is FQGTGA. In nucleotides, the CDR3 is TGTGCCAGCAGCTTAACGGTGGGGCGGAACGAGCAGTACTTC. Its protein product is CASSLTVGRNEQYF. Based on the CDR3 plus reference TRBV7-3 and TRBJ2-7, the full variable domain is GAGVSQTPSNKVTEKGKYVELRCDPISGHTALYWYRQSLGQGPEFLIYFQGTGAADDSGLPNDRFFAVRPEGSVSTLKIQRTERGDSAVYLCASSLTVGRNEQYFGPGTRLTVT.

This clonotype was detected many times. This chain links TRBV6-5 with TRBJ1-5; 7 positions agree with TRBD1. The germline CDR1 and CDR2 sequences are MNHEY and SVGAGI. The CDR3 is made up of 16 amino acids. The ends lost 4 bases at V and 4 bases at J; junction bases unmatched: 10. CDR3 coding DNA: TGTGCCAGCAGTTCGGAGGGGGCGAAAGGTAATCAGCCCCAGCATTTT. This encodes CASSSEGAKGNQPQHF.

The chain combines TRBV29-1 with TRBJ2-1, with TRBD1 identical over 7 bases. With V trimmed by 6 bases and J by 5 bases, 7 bases remained unmatched. The CDR3 contains 13 residues. Per germline, CDR1 SQVTM and CDR2 ANQGSEA. The CDR3 reads CSVRTGGDNEQFF. CDR3 nucleotides: TGCAGCGTGCGGACAGGCGGAGACAATGAGCAGTTCTTC.

V usage is TRBV11-2 and J usage is TRBJ2-1; the match to TRBD2 covers 9 bases. The CDR3 spans 15 residues. The V gene's germline CDR1 is SGHAT and CDR2 FQNNGV. With 3 bases clipped from V and 7 bases from J, the junction kept 7 bases outside the gene matches. The CDR3 spells CASSFSGGAGNEQFF. In DNA form, the CDR3 reads TGTGCCAGCAGCTTTAGCGGGGGCGCCGGAAATGAGCAGTTCTTC.

The CDR3 nucleotides are TGTGCCAGCAGCTTATTCGGGACAGGGGGACACGAGCAGTACTTC. Protein sequence: CASSLFGTGGHEQYF. This rearrangement joins TRBV11-3 to TRBJ2-5; 11 bases are shared with TRBD1. Judging by the DNA end, TRBJ2-7 fits better; the J call may be wrong. Germline lookup yields CDR1 SGHNT and CDR2 YENEEA. This CDR3 comprises 15 residues.

This clonotype was recorded at least ten times. J is TRBJ1-2 and V is TRBV7-9; D may be TRBD1 (5 bases). CDR3 length equals 14 residues. V was trimmed by 4 bases and J by 8 bases, leaving 17 bases between them. The germline gives CDR1 SEHNR, CDR2 FQNEAQ (reference sequence). The DNA of the CDR3 is TGTGCCAGCAGCTCCTCCACAGGATCCCGCGGCTACACCTTC. Protein: CASSSSTGSRGYTF.

This clonotype was found many times. V and J are TRBV7-2 and TRBJ2-5; TRBD2 aligns across 11 bases. V gave up 5 bases and J gave up 5 bases; unmatched junction bases: 19. The CDR3 is 19 residues long. Germline CDR1 reads SGHTA; CDR2 reads FQGNSA. CDR3 DNA: TGTGCCAGCAGCCGACCTGGGATTAGCGGGGGGGGCCGGCGGGAGACCCAGTACTTC. Its protein product is CASSRPGISGGGRRETQYF.

J is TRBJ2-7 and V is TRBV20-1, with unresolved D. Germline assignment: CDR1 DFQATT and CDR2 SNEGSKA (reference sequence). Trimming removed 1 base at V and 3 bases at J, with 10 bases between. The CDR3 extends over 13 amino acids. In nucleotides, the CDR3 is TGCAGTGCTAGAGCGGCCGACCGCTACGAGCAGTACTTC. As protein: CSARAADRYEQYF.

This chain links TRBV20-1 with TRBJ2-1; 14 nucleotides align to TRBD2. The V and J ends lost 1 base and 0 bases, in that order; junction bases with no gene match: 8. The CDR3 is 19 residues long. Germline V lookup: CDR1 DFQATT, CDR2 SNEGSKA (reference sequence). The CDR3 nucleotides read TGCAGTGCTAGAGCCTCGGGACTAGCGGGAGTCAGCTCCTACAATGAGCAGTTCTTC. It specifies CSARASGLAGVSSYNEQFF.

This clonotype showed up many times. J is TRBJ1-1 and V is TRBV6-2 or TRBV6-3; tentatively, D is TRBD1 (6 bases). This CDR3 is built from 19 residues. Germline-derived CDR1 and CDR2 are MNHEY and SVGEGT. Trimming shortened V by 0 bases and J by 1 base, and 21 bases separated the two germline ends. CDR3 nucleotides: TGTGCCAGCAGTTACTCCCGTAGGTCACAGGGCGGGTGGAACACTGAAGCTTTCTTT. It specifies CASSYSRRSQGGWNTEAFF.

The rearrangement links TRBV2 to TRBJ2-7; 11 bases align to TRBD1. The CDR3 totals 15 residues. With V trimmed by 8 bases and J by 2 bases, 8 bases remained unmatched. Germline CDR1 SNHLY, CDR2 FYNNEI. The DNA for the CDR3 is TGTGCCAGCTCACCAGGGACAGGGGGACCCTACGAGCAGTACTTC. Translated, it gives CASSPGTGGPYEQYF.

This clonotype was detected ten times or more. V gene TRBV19 combines with J gene TRBJ2-1, with 7 bases aligning to TRBD2. This CDR3 is 12 amino acids long. V lost 6 bases, J lost 6 bases, and 2 bases stayed unmatched. CDR1 and CDR2 (germline): LNHDA, SQIVND (reference sequence). The DNA of the CDR3 is TGTGCCAGTAGGGGGACTACCAATGAGCAGTTCTTC. This sequence encodes CASRGTTNEQFF.

This CDR3 reads CASSSAYRQARPQAFF. The CDR3 DNA sequence: TGTGCCAGCAGCTCAGCCTATCGACAGGCCCGACCCCAAGCTTTCTTT. This chain joins TRBV7-8 and TRBJ1-1, with D tentatively TRBD1 (6 bases). The length of the CDR3 is 16 residues. V lost 4 bases and J lost 9, with 24 bases in between. The germline V gene has CDR1 SGHVS and CDR2 FQNEAQ.

Of note for this clonotype: A read error is possible here, since a much larger clone lies one base away. The rearrangement joins TRBV27 to TRBJ1-5, with a weak D call TRBD1 (5 bases). Germline loops: CDR1 MNHEY, CDR2 SMNVEV (reference sequence). Trimming left V 4 bases short and J 2 bases short, with 12 bases between. CDR3 size: 15 residues. In DNA form, the CDR3 reads TGTGCCAGCAGTTCAGTGGGGGTCGGCAATCAGCCCCAGCATTTT. This gives the protein CASSSVGVGNQPQHF.

V gene TRBV27 combines with J gene TRBJ2-1, with 9 bases lining up with TRBD2. With V trimmed by 6 bases and J by 8 bases, 5 bases remained unmatched. The CDR3 has 13 amino acids. From germline, CDR1 is MNHEY and CDR2 SMNVEV (reference sequence). The CDR3 coding sequence is TGTGCCAGCAGAGGCGGGGGGGATGATGAGCAGTTCTTC. Amino acid sequence: CASRGGGDDEQFF.

This clonotype has a count of ten or more. The V and J genes are TRBV13 and TRBJ2-5, with D maybe TRBD1 (6 bases). Between the trimmed V and J ends, which lost 7 bases and 2 bases, there was a span of 14 bases. Germline CDR1 is PRHDT and CDR2 is FYEKMQ (reference sequence). The CDR3 is made up of 14 amino acids. The CDR3 nucleotides are TGTGCCAGCACCTGGGGGCAGGGGCAAGAGACCCAGTACTTC. This translates into CASTWGQGQETQYF. Supplemented by reference TRBV13 and TRBJ2-5, the full variable domain reads AAGVIQSPRHLIKEKRETATLKCYPIPRHDTVYWYQQGPGQDPQFLISFYEKMQSDKGSIPDRFSAQQFSDYHSELNMSSLELGDSALYFCASTWGQGQETQYFGPGTRLLVL.

This clonotype was seen many times. This chain joins TRBV19 and TRBJ1-2; TRBD1 aligns across 8 bases. Germline V gene sequence: CDR1 LNHDA, CDR2 SQIVND (reference sequence). The junction had 11 bases not matched to a gene; V was cut back by 6 bases and J by 8 bases. The CDR3 spans 14 residues. CDR3 loop: CASSLRTGGLGYTF. CDR3 bases: TGTGCCAGTAGCCTACGAACAGGGGGATTGGGCTACACCTTC.

This clonotype was counted a few times. The chain links TRBV2 to TRBJ1-2; D call uncertain. V lost 2 bases, J lost 5 bases, and 6 bases lay in between. Germline lookup yields CDR1 SNHLY and CDR2 FYNNEI. CDR3 length: 12 residues. In nucleotides, the CDR3 is TGTGCCAGCAGTGAACTTACGTATGGCTACACCTTC. Translating gives CASSELTYGYTF.

The chain recombines TRBV20-1 with TRBJ1-2; 7 bases fit TRBD1. The CDR3 contains 13 residues. CDR1 and CDR2 (germline): DFQATT, SNEGSKA (reference sequence). J was trimmed by 13 bases and V by 6 bases; bases with no gene match: 17. CDR3 protein: CSARGVATLERTF. As DNA, the CDR3 is TGCAGTGCCAGGGGGGTTGCTACACTGGAGCGCACCTTC.